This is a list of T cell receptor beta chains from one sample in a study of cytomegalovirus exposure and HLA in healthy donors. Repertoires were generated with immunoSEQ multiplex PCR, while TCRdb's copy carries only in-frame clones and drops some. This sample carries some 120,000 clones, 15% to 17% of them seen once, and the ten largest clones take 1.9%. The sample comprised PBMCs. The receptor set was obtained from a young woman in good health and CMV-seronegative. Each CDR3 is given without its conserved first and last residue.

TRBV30	AWSVYLNTEAF
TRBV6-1	ASTASGSGNTIY
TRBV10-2	ASSELGQANQPQH
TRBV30	AWRLAGSSGANVLT
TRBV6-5	ASGLPGDKEQY
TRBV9	ASSVTGAEETQY
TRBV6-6	ASSYLGGTGNSGYT
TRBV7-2	ASSLVAGPNTEAF
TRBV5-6	ASSSGDRRNQPQH
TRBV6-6	ASSYSNPNYEQY